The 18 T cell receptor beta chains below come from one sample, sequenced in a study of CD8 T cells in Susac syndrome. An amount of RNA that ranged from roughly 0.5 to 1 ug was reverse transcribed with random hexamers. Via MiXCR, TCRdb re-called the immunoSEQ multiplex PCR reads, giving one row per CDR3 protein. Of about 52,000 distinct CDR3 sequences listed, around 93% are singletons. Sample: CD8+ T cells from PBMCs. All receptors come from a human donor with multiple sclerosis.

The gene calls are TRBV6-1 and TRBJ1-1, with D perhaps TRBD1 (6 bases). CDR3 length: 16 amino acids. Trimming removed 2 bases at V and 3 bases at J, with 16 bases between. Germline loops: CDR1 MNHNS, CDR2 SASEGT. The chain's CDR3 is CASSEMGAAIDTEAFF. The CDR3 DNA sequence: TGTGCCAGCAGTGAAATGGGGGCCGCCATAGACACTGAAGCTTTCTTT.

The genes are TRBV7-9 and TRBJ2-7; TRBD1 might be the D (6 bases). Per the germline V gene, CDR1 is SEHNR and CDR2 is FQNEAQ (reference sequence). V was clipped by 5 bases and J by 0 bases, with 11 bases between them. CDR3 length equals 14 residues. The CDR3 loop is CASSQGSLSYEQYF. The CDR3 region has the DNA TGTGCCAGCAGCCAGGGGAGCCTCTCCTACGAGCAGTACTTC.

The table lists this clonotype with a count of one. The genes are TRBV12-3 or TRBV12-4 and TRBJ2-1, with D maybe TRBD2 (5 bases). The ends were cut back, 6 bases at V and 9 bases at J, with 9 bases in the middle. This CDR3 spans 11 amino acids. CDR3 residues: CASRDEGEQFF. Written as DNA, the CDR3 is TGTGCCAGCAGGGATGAGGGTGAGCAGTTCTTC.

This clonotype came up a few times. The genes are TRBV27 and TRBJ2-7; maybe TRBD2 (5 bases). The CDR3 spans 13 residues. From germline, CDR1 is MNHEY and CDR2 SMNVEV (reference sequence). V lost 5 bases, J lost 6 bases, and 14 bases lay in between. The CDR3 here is CASSPYPGSEQYF. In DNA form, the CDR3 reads TGTGCCAGCAGTCCCTATCCGGGGAGCGAGCAGTACTTC.

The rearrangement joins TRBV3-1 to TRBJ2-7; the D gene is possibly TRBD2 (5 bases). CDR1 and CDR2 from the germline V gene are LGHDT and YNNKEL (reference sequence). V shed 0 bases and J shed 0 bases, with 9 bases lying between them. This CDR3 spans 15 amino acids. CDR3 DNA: TGTGCCAGCAGCCAAGATATGGGGAGCTCCTACGAGCAGTACTTC. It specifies CASSQDMGSSYEQYF.

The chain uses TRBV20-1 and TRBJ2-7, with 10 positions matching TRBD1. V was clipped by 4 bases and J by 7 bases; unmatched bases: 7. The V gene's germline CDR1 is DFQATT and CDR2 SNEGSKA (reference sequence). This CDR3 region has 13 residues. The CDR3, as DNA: TGCAGTGCTACGGGACAGGGGCAGGGGGAGCAGTACTTC. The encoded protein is CSATGQGQGEQYF.

CDR3 nucleotide sequence: TGCAGCGTTGAAAGCGGGGTGGGAGGGGGCGCAGACACCGGGGAGCTGTTTTTT. Residues: CSVESGVGGGADTGELFF. V is TRBV29-1 and J is TRBJ2-2; D possibly uses TRBD1 or TRBD2 (7 bases each). The CDR3 totals 18 residues. Germline loops: CDR1 SQVTM, CDR2 ANQGSEA. With 2 bases removed from V and 3 bases from J, the gap between germline ends came to 22 bases.

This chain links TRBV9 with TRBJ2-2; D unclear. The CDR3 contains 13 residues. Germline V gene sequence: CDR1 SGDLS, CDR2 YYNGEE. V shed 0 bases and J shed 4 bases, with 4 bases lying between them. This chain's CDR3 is CASSVVSTGELFF. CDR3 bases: TGTGCCAGCAGCGTAGTTAGCACCGGGGAGCTGTTTTTT.

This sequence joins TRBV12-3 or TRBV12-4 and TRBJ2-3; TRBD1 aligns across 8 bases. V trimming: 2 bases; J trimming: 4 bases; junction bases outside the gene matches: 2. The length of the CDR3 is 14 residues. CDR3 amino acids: CASSLQGAPDTQYF. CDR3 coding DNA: TGTGCCAGCAGTTTACAGGGGGCTCCAGATACGCAGTATTTT.

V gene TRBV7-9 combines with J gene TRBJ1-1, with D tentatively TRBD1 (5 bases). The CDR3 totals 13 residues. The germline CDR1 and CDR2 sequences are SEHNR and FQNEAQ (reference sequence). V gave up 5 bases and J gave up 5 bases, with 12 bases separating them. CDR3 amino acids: CASSRGGKTEAFF. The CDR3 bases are TGTGCCAGCAGCCGGGGGGGTAAGACTGAAGCTTTCTTT.

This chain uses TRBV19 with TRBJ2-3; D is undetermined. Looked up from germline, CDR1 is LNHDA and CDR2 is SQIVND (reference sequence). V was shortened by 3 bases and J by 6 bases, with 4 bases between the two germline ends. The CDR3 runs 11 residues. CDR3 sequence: CASSISDTQYF. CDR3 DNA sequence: TGTGCCAGTAGTATTTCTGATACGCAGTATTTT.

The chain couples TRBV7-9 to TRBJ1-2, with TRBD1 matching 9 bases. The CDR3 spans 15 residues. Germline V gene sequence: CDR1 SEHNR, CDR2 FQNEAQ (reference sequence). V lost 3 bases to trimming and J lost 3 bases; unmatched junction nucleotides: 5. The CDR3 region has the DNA TGTGCCAGCAGCTTGGGACAGGGAGTTGACTATGGCTACACCTTC. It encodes CASSLGQGVDYGYTF.

CDR3 sequence (DNA): TGTGCCAGCAGCTTGGGGACTAGTTCGGGTGAGCAGTTCTTC. This gives the protein CASSLGTSSGEQFF. This chain links TRBV5-4 with TRBJ2-1; 7 bases line up with TRBD2. The V gene end was trimmed by 0 bases and the J gene end by 9 bases; junction bases not matched to a gene: 6. Germline V gene lookup returns CDR1 SGHNT and CDR2 YYREEE (reference sequence). The CDR3 length is 14 residues.

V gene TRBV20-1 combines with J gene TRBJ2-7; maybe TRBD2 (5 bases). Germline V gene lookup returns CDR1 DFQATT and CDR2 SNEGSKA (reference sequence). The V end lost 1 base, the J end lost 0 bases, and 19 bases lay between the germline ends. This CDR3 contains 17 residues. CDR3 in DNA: TGCAGTGCTAGAGGAGGAGGCTTGAATACCATCTCCTACGAGCAGTACTTC. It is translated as CSARGGGLNTISYEQYF.

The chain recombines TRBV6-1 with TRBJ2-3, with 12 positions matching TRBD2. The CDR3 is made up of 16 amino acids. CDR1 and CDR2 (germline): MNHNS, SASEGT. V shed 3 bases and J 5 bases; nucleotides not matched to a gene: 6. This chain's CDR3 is CASSDRLAGAKDTQYF. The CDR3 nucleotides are TGTGCCAGCAGTGACCGACTAGCGGGGGCCAAAGATACGCAGTATTTT.

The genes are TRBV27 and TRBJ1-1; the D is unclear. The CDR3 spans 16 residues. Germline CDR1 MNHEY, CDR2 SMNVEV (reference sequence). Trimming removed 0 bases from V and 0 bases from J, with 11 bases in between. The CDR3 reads CASSLSSGRMNTEAFF. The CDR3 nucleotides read TGTGCCAGCAGTTTATCATCGGGAAGAATGAACACTGAAGCTTTCTTT.

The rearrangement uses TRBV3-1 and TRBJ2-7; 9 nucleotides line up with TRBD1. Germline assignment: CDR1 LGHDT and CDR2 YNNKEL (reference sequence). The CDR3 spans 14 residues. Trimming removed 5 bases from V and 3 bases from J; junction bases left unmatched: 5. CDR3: CASSYGQGNYEQYF. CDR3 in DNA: TGTGCCAGCAGCTACGGACAGGGGAACTACGAGCAGTACTTC.

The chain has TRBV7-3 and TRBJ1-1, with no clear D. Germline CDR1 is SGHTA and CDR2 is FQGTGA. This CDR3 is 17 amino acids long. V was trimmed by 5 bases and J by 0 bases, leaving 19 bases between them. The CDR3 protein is CASSPHSGWVMNTEAFF. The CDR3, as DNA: TGTGCCAGCAGCCCCCATTCGGGGTGGGTCATGAACACTGAAGCTTTCTTT. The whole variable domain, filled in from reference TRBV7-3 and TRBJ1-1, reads GAGVSQTPSNKVTEKGKYVELRCDPISGHTALYWYRQSLGQGPEFLIYFQGTGAADDSGLPNDRFFAVRPEGSVSTLKIQRTERGDSAVYLCASSPHSGWVMNTEAFFGQGTRLTVV.